This T cell receptor beta chain was sequenced during a study of cytomegalovirus exposure and HLA in healthy donors (dated by TCRdb to the late 2010s). Broadly, across the study: According to an earlier analysis of around 600 of the donors, some 180 million T cells yielded some 120 million unique TCR beta sequences and approximately 300 Gb of sequence data. In a later analysis, previously published TCR beta repertoires from about 670 donors were re-analyzed and high-resolution HLA genotyping was added so that TCR occurrence patterns could be studied. The study aimed to test whether cataloging public T cell receptors could reveal signatures of past pathogen exposure. Among around 400 genotyped donors of the cohort, an average of roughly 230,000 unique TCR beta nucleotide sequences was sequenced per donor, of which about 20% were non-productive. To predict cytomegalovirus infection status, the study brought together high-throughput TCR immunosequencing, statistical association of individual TCRs with disease status, and machine learning. An early release that covered around 590 HLA-typed donors contained approximately 320 gigabases of sequencing data and 70 million to 100 million unique TCR sequences. Donor age, sex, ethnicity and CMV serostatus were compiled together with the repertoire data. An earlier analysis of 450 to 750 of the donors used high-throughput TCR beta sequencing to judge whether each TCR beta V gene segment behaved as functional or pseudogenic. Every repertoire in the discovery cohort had been generated on one and the same sequencing platform. The study profiled the T cell repertoires of about 720 subjects by immunosequencing and related them to cytomegalovirus serostatus. HLA typing included class I and class II loci at four-digit resolution. Typing coverage varied by locus: roughly 629-640 donors for A, B, C, DRB1 and DQB1; roughly 560 for DQA1; 606 for DPA1; roughly 450 for DPB1. Of the 350 to 450 genotyped donors, 81% fell in the genetic ancestry cluster associated with self-reported Caucasian donors. A later genetic analysis took genome-wide SNP genotypes for about 65% of the 666 donors and used that subset as a discovery cohort. Because of strong linkage in the cohort, roughly five DR-DQ haplotypes were treated as single units for association and clustering. In the later analysis, no new phenotypic data were used to find candidate immune exposures; instead, reliance was placed on TCR beta sequences and their occurrence across donors. A separate validation cohort of roughly 130 different subjects was used in addition to the roughly 620-subject first cohort.

The sample holds one count of this clone. The specificity of this receptor is unknown. No qualities accompany the bases; no much larger clone lies one base away. The cohort consisted of more than 650 healthy bone marrow donors. At the time of sampling, all cohort members were nominally healthy, though unrecorded immune exposures were likely present. The donor was CMV seronegative and belonged to the group of 352 seronegative cohort members. A peripheral blood sample was collected from each donor, and TCR beta sequencing was performed on peripheral blood mononuclear cells. Genomic DNA was extracted from the blood cell samples with the Qiagen DNeasy Blood Extraction Kit. Receptor libraries were prepared by the immunoSEQ multiplex PCR assay. For the multiplex PCR, a mixture combining 60 forward primers for TCR Vbeta segments and 13 reverse primers for TCR Jbeta segments was used. Amplification of the CDR3 region of rearranged TCR beta genes was performed with a multiplex PCR assay on genomic DNA. On the Illumina HiSeq System, the amplified TCR beta libraries were sequenced as 87-base-pair reads. In the authors' own workflow: In a later analysis, some 80 million unique TCR beta chains were counted across the 500 to 850 repertoires, and approximately 11 million of these chains were shared by at least two donors. Raw reads were error-corrected and collapsed into unique sequences by a nearest-neighbor algorithm in which closely related sequences were merged to remove PCR and sequencing errors. To assign V, D and J gene segments, CDR3 sequences were aligned to IMGT reference sequences. For a sequence to be retained, a match of at least six nucleotides was required to both a V gene segment and a J gene segment. A rearrangement was called productive if the CDR3 had no stop codons and remained in frame with V and J, and every other rearrangement was called non-productive. CDR3 was defined by IMGT convention, running from the second conserved V-encoded cysteine to the conserved J-encoded phenylalanine. In an earlier analysis of 500 to 650 of the donors, sequences lacking an unambiguous match to a single V gene segment were excluded. An earlier analysis of 500 to 700 of the donors classified V segments as functional when productive rearrangements were above 56.7% and as segregating when the standard deviation between donors was above 5%. A statistical classification framework was built to diagnose cytomegalovirus status from the catalog of TCR beta chain sequences. In a later analysis, V and J genes were assigned by comparing TCR nucleotide sequences against IMGT/GENE-DB human TR gene sequences. In a later analysis, CDR3 sequences and most-parsimonious VDJ recombination scenarios were assigned using the TCRdist pipeline. A later analysis defined each TCR beta chain by its CDR3 amino acid sequence plus V-gene family, and excluded reads lacking a unique V-gene family. A later analysis removed 500 to 600 highly shared, low-generation-probability nucleotide sequences to deal with suspected cross-contamination and a sequencing artifact. A later analysis calculated a clonal expansion index for each public chain from normalized within-repertoire ranks of inferred template counts. Generation probabilities in a later analysis came from a VDJ recombination model fitted to out-of-frame rearrangements, and those results were checked against IGoR. In a later analysis, hypergeometric tests were used to score TCR-TCR, TCR-HLA and TCR-CMV co-occurrence, with a repertoire-size bias correction applied to TCR pairs. False discovery rates were estimated in a later analysis by permuting HLA or CMV assignments 20 times. In a later analysis, co-occurring TCRs were grouped using DBSCAN, and TCRdist sequence similarity was added for clustering within HLA-allele-positive subsets. Co-occurrence clustering excluded repertoires with fewer than 30,000 or more than 120,000 public chains, plus five with anomalous nucleotide sharing. TCRdb obtained this table from immuneACCESS and retained in-frame rearrangements with V and J assigned. These tables miss some clones; where compared with another copy, unresolved V genes account for less than half of the shortfall, and the remainder is unexplained. That table furnishes V, J and clone size, whereas the DNA furnished D and trimming. The sample yields 270,000 or so clones; approximately 91% were counted once. The ten largest make up about 1.7% of the sample.

Findings and caveats that apply to the study as a whole: Because HLA typing was missing for some donors at each locus, association tests included only the typed subset. V-gene and J-gene trimming of TCR beta chains was associated with a missense DCLRE1C variant in a later genetic analysis, and the association was replicated in an independent cohort. In a later analysis, HLA-associated TCR beta chains showed more clonal expansion and lower generation probabilities than non-associated chains that were equally common. When HLA alleles, especially DR and DQ, strongly co-occurred, TCR associations were difficult to assign to individual alleles. The cohort was sequenced for TCR beta chains only, and without alpha or paired-chain data the features that could be detected were limited. In a later analysis, most CMV-associated TCR beta chains were found to appear HLA-restricted, with HLA associations seemingly driven largely by CMV exposure. An earlier analysis of approximately 600 of the donors showed that most TCR beta V segments appeared in productive rearrangements either about 90% or about 30% of the time, which broadly matched IMGT annotations. Most TCR sequences were seen in very few donors, while some public TCRs were found in many individuals. A total of 150 to 200 TCR beta chains were listed by the study as associated with cytomegalovirus. In a later analysis, TCR association rates were found to vary across HLA loci, with the most associated TCRs seen for DRB1 alleles and the fewest for HLA-C alleles. A group of highly shared sequence variants was considered likely to be a technical artifact of the sequencing pipeline. Several of the top co-occurrence clusters appeared to be linked to parvovirus B19, influenza, CMV and Epstein-Barr virus, according to a later analysis. Linkage disequilibrium might explain the correlated functional status among segregating V segments, but an unknown experimental factor could not be excluded. The presence/absence analyses assumed that sequencing depth was roughly uniform across donors, and that assumption may not be true. In a later genetic analysis, fewer N-insertions in productive TCRs were reported among donors in an Asian-associated ancestry cluster than the roughly 700-donor mean. Because counts were too low, seventeen rarely observed V segments, including chromosome 9 orphons, were excluded from the earlier analysis of several hundred of the donors. In vitro tests confirmed that a few of the cytomegalovirus-associated TCR beta chains recognize cytomegalovirus antigens. It was suggested by the authors that the approach could potentially be generalized to other disease states and immunological phenotypes. Immune exposure information for the cohort was limited to CMV serostatus. A further reported finding was that TCR beta sequences accurately predicted the HLA-A and HLA-B alleles for most subjects in the first cohort. The classifier was reported to diagnose cytomegalovirus status with high specificity and sensitivity in both the original cohort and the validation cohort. At a false discovery rate of 0.05, a later analysis linked about 16,000 TCR beta sequences to specific HLA alleles.

Sequencing used PBMCs. This clonotype was sampled from a girl aged 2 to 10 in good health and CMV-seronegative.

The DNA sequence is given as TGTGCCATCAGTGATCCGACAGTACGCACTGAAGCTTTCTTT. Its coded protein is CAISDPTVRTEAFF. This receptor chain uses TRBV10-3 and TRBJ1-1; possibly the D gene is TRBD1, per 5 matching bases. The germline V gene provides CDR1 ENHRY and CDR2 SYGVKD. The germline ends are 12 bases apart after V is trimmed by 3 bases and J by 4 bases. The CDR3 has 14 amino acids, counting the end cysteine and phenylalanine. Here the CDR3 DNA is all that survives: 42 bases in frame from base 1.